The T cell receptor (beta chain) described here comes from a study of blood T cell repertoires in COVID-19. Looking at the study overall: Samples of COVID-19 (acute and convalescent) were obtained from the United States, Italy and Spain. From T cells, B-cell-depleted T cells, or PBMCs came the material, which was cDNA or gDNA.

In the original processing: Counts of nucleated cells, estimated from reference gene primer amplification, were obtained. This table comes from immunoSEQ multiplex PCR, and its TCRdb copy is limited to in-frame clones, with some not included. That table furnishes V, J and clone size, whereas the DNA furnished D and trimming. The data show about 150,000 clones, under 95% seen once. The sequence was collected from a man aged 50 to 60 with acute or convalescent COVID-19. Sequences were obtained from peripheral blood.

This chain's CDR3 is CASQLGQREAFF. The CDR3 region has the DNA TGTGCCAGCCAATTGGGGCAGCGAGAAGCTTTCTTT. V is TRBV7-9 and J is TRBJ1-1; D possibly corresponds to TRBD1 (5 bases). Germline lookup yields CDR1 SEHNR and CDR2 FQNEAQ (reference sequence). V lost 8 bases, J lost 8 bases, and 15 bases lay in between. CDR3 length: 12 amino acids. Based on the CDR3 plus reference TRBV7-9 and TRBJ1-1, the full variable domain is DTGVSQNPRHKITKRGQNVTFRCDPISEHNRLYWYRQTLGQGPEFLTYFQNEAQLEKSRLLSDRFSAERPKGSFSTLEIQRTEQGDSAMYLCASQLGQREAFFGQGTRLTVV.